This passage covers 16 T cell receptor beta chains from one sample sequenced in a study of vaccination effects on CD4 cells after COVID-19. Assay used: immunoSEQ multiplex PCR; TCRdb lists only in-frame clones, some missing. The table records just under 75,000 clones, roughly 73% of them present only once. Having been cultured for ten to eleven days, the cells underwent CD4+ T cell isolation. Subjects were given two BNT162b2 or mRNA-1273 vaccine doses. The antigens of these receptors remain unknown. The specimen comprised CD4+ T cells from PBMCs cultured without peptide, sampled after COVID-19 vaccination. These receptors came from a human donor who received a COVID-19 vaccine.

This chain joins TRBV27 and TRBJ2-3; 7 nucleotides agree with TRBD1. Germline CDR1 MNHEY, CDR2 SMNVEV (reference sequence). The CDR3 length is 15 residues. Trimming at V came to 5 bases and at J to 2 bases, leaving 7 bases not matched to a gene. The CDR3 DNA reads as TGTGCCAGCAGTCAAACAGGGGTTAACACAGATACGCAGTATTTT. As protein: CASSQTGVNTDTQYF.

The chain employs TRBV5-1 and TRBJ1-5; TRBD1 might be the D (5 bases). The ends were cut back, 0 bases at V and 9 bases at J, with 13 bases in the middle. The CDR3 length is 14 residues. The germline CDR1 and CDR2 sequences are SGHRS and YFSETQ. CDR3 sequence: CASSLDQGVAPQHF. The CDR3 DNA sequence: TGCGCCAGCAGCTTGGACCAGGGAGTTGCGCCCCAGCATTTT.

This sequence joins TRBV7-3 and TRBJ2-3, with D tentatively TRBD2 (7 bases). The CDR3 sequence is 15 residues long. Germline CDR1 reads SGHTA; CDR2 reads FQGTGA. The ends were cut back, 2 bases at V and 4 bases at J, with 13 bases in the middle. The CDR3 nucleotides read TGTGCCAGCAGCTTAGGTGGGGGGGCGGCAGATACGCAGTATTTT. It is translated as CASSLGGGAADTQYF.

The genes are TRBV5-1 and TRBJ2-3; D not certain. The CDR3 contains 13 residues. V lost 0 bases and J 3 bases, leaving 5 bases between the germline ends. Germline lookup yields CDR1 SGHRS and CDR2 YFSETQ. The DNA for the CDR3 is TGCGCCAGCAGCTTGGAAGGGACAGATACGCAGTATTTT. It translates to CASSLEGTDTQYF.

The chain couples TRBV18 to TRBJ1-1, with D maybe TRBD1 (5 bases). CDR3 length: 14 amino acids. Germline assignment: CDR1 KGHSH and CDR2 LQKENI. The V end was cut by 3 bases, the J end by 2 bases, with 10 bases between. This chain's CDR3 is CASSPLGANTEAFF. The CDR3 nucleotides read TGTGCCAGCTCACCCTTAGGGGCTAACACTGAAGCTTTCTTT.

The chain has TRBV6-6 and TRBJ1-6; D unresolved. CDR1 and CDR2 from the germline V gene are MNHNY and SVGAGI (reference sequence). V lost 2 bases and J lost 0, with 5 bases in between. There are 15 residues in the CDR3. CDR3 sequence (DNA): TGTGCCAGCAGTTACGGGAGCTCCTATAATTCACCCCTCCACTTT. Its protein is CASSYGSSYNSPLHF.

V and J are TRBV6-5 and TRBJ2-3; 7 bases fit TRBD2. CDR3 length: 15 residues. The germline V gene encodes CDR1 MNHEY and CDR2 SVGAGI. With V trimmed by 7 bases and J by 3 bases, 10 bases remained unmatched. DNA for the CDR3: TGTGCCAGCACCCTAAACTACGGGGGGACAGATACGCAGTATTTT. It yields the protein CASTLNYGGTDTQYF.

The V gene is TRBV27, the J gene TRBJ2-3; no definite D call. Germline V CDR1 and CDR2: MNHEY, SMNVEV (reference sequence). The CDR3 runs 14 residues. V lost 3 bases and J lost 2, with 9 bases in between. This chain's CDR3 is CASSFPGLTDTQYF. CDR3 bases: TGTGCCAGCAGTTTCCCCGGCCTCACAGATACGCAGTATTTT.

The V call is TRBV7-8, the J call TRBJ2-1; D unclear. The CDR3 extends over 12 amino acids. Per the germline V gene, CDR1 is SGHVS and CDR2 is FQNEAQ. V was clipped by 0 bases and J by 7 bases, with 4 bases between them. CDR3 sequence reads: CASSLARNEQFF. CDR3 DNA: TGTGCCAGCAGCTTAGCGAGGAATGAGCAGTTCTTC.

The chain links TRBV5-1 to TRBJ1-1; D may be TRBD1 (5 bases). CDR1 and CDR2 (germline): SGHRS, YFSETQ. Trimming left V 2 bases short and J 0 bases short, with 8 bases between. This CDR3 has 14 residues. DNA for the CDR3: TGCGCCAGCAGCTTACTACAGGTGAACACTGAAGCTTTCTTT. This gives the protein CASSLLQVNTEAFF.

The V call is TRBV30, the J call TRBJ2-3; weak D call: TRBD1 (5 bases). The CDR3 has 15 amino acids. The V end lost 4 bases, the J end lost 4 bases, and 18 bases lay between the germline ends. In germline, CDR1 is GTSNPN, CDR2 SVGIG (reference sequence). As DNA, the CDR3 is TGTGCCTGGACCTCTCAGGGCTTTAAAGCAGATACGCAGTATTTT. Translated: CAWTSQGFKADTQYF.

V and J are TRBV5-6 and TRBJ2-7, with no clear D. The CDR3 length is 13 residues. Looked up from germline, CDR1 is SGHDT and CDR2 is YYEEEE. The CDR3 here is CASSLEHSYEQYV. The CDR3 bases are TGTGCCAGCAGTTTGGAGCACAGCTACGAGCAGTACGTC.

There are a few counts of this clone. The chain employs TRBV4-3 and TRBJ2-6; no reliable D call. The CDR3 totals 18 residues. Germline values: CDR1 LGHNA, CDR2 YSLEER. V gave up 4 bases and J gave up 0 bases, with 16 bases separating them. The CDR3 loop is CASSPTIGYISGANVLTF. In nucleotides, the CDR3 is TGCGCCAGCAGCCCTACGATAGGGTACATCTCTGGGGCCAACGTCCTGACTTTC.

This rearrangement joins TRBV27 to TRBJ1-1, with TRBD1 matching over 8 bases. Germline V gene data show CDR1 as MNHEY and CDR2 as SMNVEV (reference sequence). The CDR3 consists of 11 residues. J lost 6 bases, V lost 6 bases, and 0 bases had no gene match. The DNA for the CDR3 is TGTGCCAGCAGACAGGGGGCTGAAGCTTTCTTT. Translating gives CASRQGAEAFF.

This rearrangement joins TRBV7-9 to TRBJ2-7; a weak D match, TRBD1 (5 bases). The V and J ends lost 1 base and 9 bases respectively, with 16 bases between them. From germline, CDR1 is SEHNR and CDR2 FQNEAQ (reference sequence). This CDR3 spans 14 amino acids. CDR3 region: CASSLDSSPTGQYV. The CDR3 coding sequence is TGTGCCAGCAGCTTAGACTCCAGTCCAACAGGGCAGTACGTC.

The chain is built from TRBV6-2 or TRBV6-3 and TRBJ1-5; D possibly corresponds to TRBD1 (5 bases). Germline assignment: CDR1 MNHEY and CDR2 SVGEGT. This CDR3 spans 14 amino acids. V was cut by 4 bases and J by 7 bases, with 14 bases left in between. The CDR3 spells CASSWGGRGQPQHF. For the CDR3, the DNA is TGTGCCAGCAGTTGGGGAGGGAGGGGACAGCCCCAGCATTTT.